These T cell receptor beta chains were read from a single sample in a study of identical twins. TCRdb reprocessed the 5' RACE reads via MiXCR and lists one record per CDR3 protein. The table shows 270,000 or so distinct CDR3 sequences, with approximately 8.6% occurring only once. These data also formed part of another study, on yellow fever vaccine responses in identical twins.

The sample taken for sequencing was CD8+ T cells sorted from blood. All receptors come from a woman in her late teens or twenties in good health. CDR3s include the opening cysteine and the closing phenylalanine or tryptophan. The order of the fields is J gene, V gene, clone size, D gene, CDR3 DNA, CDR3 protein. A D gene is named only where the DNA matches it firmly. The size field is filled for only some rows; it gives once, few, many or a size class.

TRBJ2-1,TRBV7-9,few,TRBD1,TGTGCCAGCAGCTCCCTTGGTCAGGGGGCCTACAATGAGCAGTTCTTC,CASSSLGQGAYNEQFF
TRBJ1-2,TRBV12-3/TRBV12-4,-,-,TGTGCCAGCAGTTCAGGGCGGGACTATGGCTACACCTTC,CASSSGRDYGYTF
TRBJ2-2,TRBV28,many,TRBD2,TGTGCCAGCAGTTCTTCTAGCGGCTCGAACACCGGGGAGCTGTTTTTT,CASSSSSGSNTGELFF
TRBJ2-5,TRBV7-6,-,-,TGTGCCAGCAGCCCCGAGTTGGGGGACGGTGGAACCCAGTACTTC,CASSPELGDGGTQYF
TRBJ2-4,TRBV7-2,-,-,TGTGCCAGCAGCTTAGATCTAGCCAAAAACATTCAGTACTTC,CASSLDLAKNIQYF
TRBJ2-1,TRBV12-3/TRBV12-4,-,-,TGTGCCAGCTCTGGGGAAGGGTCCTACAATGAGCAGTTCTTC,CASSGEGSYNEQFF
TRBJ2-6,TRBV11-1,-,-,TGTGCCAGCAGCTCCTCAGGGGGGGTGGTCTCTGGGGCCAACGTCCTGACTTTC,CASSSSGGVVSGANVLTF
TRBJ2-4,TRBV6-1,many,-,TGTGCCAGCAGTGCTAGAGTCGCGGGGAGATACATTCAGTACTTC,CASSARVAGRYIQYF
TRBJ2-1,TRBV3-1,-,TRBD1,TGTGCCAGCAGTCGGACCAATCAGGGGGAATTAAGCAATGAGCAGTTCTTC,CASSRTNQGELSNEQFF
TRBJ2-1,TRBV2,few,TRBD2,TGTGCCGACCTTTCGGTACTAGCGGGACAGGCTGAGCAGTTCTTC,CADLSVLAGQAEQFF
TRBJ2-3,TRBV20-1,many,TRBD2,TGCAGTGCTAGAGATGGACTAGCGGGGGGAGATACGCAGTATTTT,CSARDGLAGGDTQYF
TRBJ1-5,TRBV28,many,-,TGTGCCAGCAGTCCCGGGGCTACCGGAGGGCAGCCCCAGCATTTT,CASSPGATGGQPQHF
TRBJ2-3,TRBV12-3/TRBV12-4,few,-,TGTGCCAGCAGTTTAGTTCGCTCTCCCCGGGGGACAGATACGCAGTATTTT,CASSLVRSPRGTDTQYF
TRBJ2-1,TRBV20-1,-,TRBD2,TGCAGTGCTAGAGATCGATATGGAGCGGGAGGTTACAATGAGCAGTTCTTC,CSARDRYGAGGYNEQFF
TRBJ2-4,TRBV27,-,-,TGTGCCAGCAGTTTTGGGGGGATGGCCAAAAACATTCAGTACTTC,CASSFGGMAKNIQYF
TRBJ2-7,TRBV23-1,-,-,TGCGCCAGCAGTCACTACAGTTCAGCCTACGAGCAGTACTTC,CASSHYSSAYEQYF
TRBJ1-3,TRBV20-1,many,-,TGCAGTGCTCTAGAGAGCTCTGGAAACACCATATATTTT,CSALESSGNTIYF
TRBJ2-1,TRBV11-2,few,TRBD2,TGTGCCAGCAGCCAGACGGGAGGACGGCCCGTAAACGAGCAGTTCTTC,CASSQTGGRPVNEQFF
TRBJ2-1,TRBV28,few,-,TGTGCCAGCAGTTCCCCAGGCTCCGGGACTGTCAGTGAGCAGTTCTTC,CASSSPGSGTVSEQFF
TRBJ2-7,TRBV5-1,-,TRBD1,TGCGCCAGCCGCCACAGGGGAGACTACGAGCAGTACTTC,CASRHRGDYEQYF
TRBJ2-3,TRBV7-6,few,TRBD2,TGTGCCAGCAGCCCCTCGTTTAGCGGGGGGGCCTATCCTGGCACAGATACGCAGTATTTT,CASSPSFSGGAYPGTDTQYF
TRBJ2-5,TRBV28,-,TRBD1,TGTGCCAGCCGGGGACAGGACGGGACCCAGTACTTC,CASRGQDGTQYF
TRBJ2-7,TRBV10-2,few,TRBD2,TGCGCCAGCCAACGTGGGGCGGGCGGGGGCGAGCAGTACTTC,CASQRGAGGGEQYF
TRBJ2-7,TRBV28,-,TRBD1,TGTGCCAGTGGGACAGTCTCCTACGAGCAGTACTTC,CASGTVSYEQYF
TRBJ2-1,TRBV30,few,TRBD2,TGTGCCGTAGCTGGTGGCGGGAGGAACTACAATGAGCAGTTCTTC,CAVAGGGRNYNEQFF
TRBJ2-7,TRBV7-9,few,-,TGTGCCAGCAGCTTAGTTCAGGCCGGGGAGTACTTC,CASSLVQAGEYF
TRBJ2-7,TRBV20-1,-,-,TGCAGTGCTAGACTCGAAGGAACCTACGAGCAGTACTTC,CSARLEGTYEQYF
TRBJ2-7,TRBV14,few,TRBD1,TGTGCCAGCAGCCAAAAAACCGGGACAGGGGCCTTCTCGAGCTCCTACGAGCAGTACTTC,CASSQKTGTGAFSSSYEQYF
TRBJ1-5,TRBV27,many,-,TGTGCCAGCAGTTTACAGCAGTATAGCAATCAGCCCCAGCATTTT,CASSLQQYSNQPQHF
TRBJ1-5,TRBV7-8,few,-,TGTGCCAGCAGCCCGGCGGGCTACAATCAGCCCCAGCATTTT,CASSPAGYNQPQHF
TRBJ2-5,TRBV7-8,few,-,TGTGCCAGCAGCCGGTTGGGGCCCATCCAAGAGACCCAGTACTTC,CASSRLGPIQETQYF
TRBJ2-7,TRBV29-1,many,TRBD2,TGCAGCGTTGAATTAAGCGGGATCTACGAGCAGTACTTC,CSVELSGIYEQYF
TRBJ2-7,TRBV9,-,-,TGTGCCAGCAGCGTAGAGGGAGTCCCCTACGAGCAGTACTTC,CASSVEGVPYEQYF
TRBJ2-2,TRBV7-6,many,-,TGTGCCAGCAGCTCGGTTTTTTCATCCGGGGAGCTGTTTTTT,CASSSVFSSGELFF
TRBJ2-3,TRBV25-1,many,-,TGTGCCAGCGGATGGGGGAGTATCGGCGATACGCAGTATTTT,CASGWGSIGDTQYF
TRBJ2-5,TRBV7-8,-,TRBD1,TGTGCCAGCAGCTTACCATTAGGTCCGACAGGGGATGAAGAGACCCAGTACTTC,CASSLPLGPTGDEETQYF
TRBJ2-1,TRBV27,-,-,TGTGCCAGCACCGGGAACTCCTACAATGAGCAGTTCTTC,CASTGNSYNEQFF
TRBJ2-5,TRBV28,many,TRBD2,TGTGCCAGCAGTAGACTAGCGGGAGTAGAGACCCAGTACTTC,CASSRLAGVETQYF
TRBJ1-5,TRBV20-1,-,-,TGCAGTGCTGGGGAGCCGACAGACAATCAGCCCCAGCATTTT,CSAGEPTDNQPQHF
TRBJ2-7,TRBV11-2,-,TRBD1,TGTGCCAGCAGCTTCGGGACAGGGGGTAACGAGCAGTACTTC,CASSFGTGGNEQYF
TRBJ2-7,TRBV29-1,few,-,TGCAGCGTGCAGACAGGCTCCTACGAGCAGTACTTC,CSVQTGSYEQYF
TRBJ2-3,TRBV5-1,-,TRBD2,TGCGCCAGCAGGTGGACAGCGGGAGAGGTGGCAGATACGCAGTATTTT,CASRWTAGEVADTQYF
TRBJ2-1,TRBV29-1,-,TRBD2,TGCAGCGTCCGGACTAGCGGGAGGGCTTTAGACAATGAGCAGTTCTTC,CSVRTSGRALDNEQFF
TRBJ2-3,TRBV4-1,few,TRBD2,TGCGCCAGCAGCCAAGAAACGGGACTAGCGGGAGGTCTGGAGACAGATACGCAGTATTTT,CASSQETGLAGGLETDTQYF
TRBJ2-7,TRBV12-3/TRBV12-4,few,-,TGTGCCAGCAGTGAACAGGGCCTATCCTACGAGCAGTACTTC,CASSEQGLSYEQYF
TRBJ2-1,TRBV10-2,few,TRBD1,TGCGCCAGCAGTATGACAGGGCGTACCTACAATGAGCAGTTCTTC,CASSMTGRTYNEQFF
TRBJ2-1,TRBV12-3/TRBV12-4,many,TRBD2,TGTGCCAGCCTTGGGGAGGGCTCCTACAATGAGCAGTTCTTC,CASLGEGSYNEQFF
TRBJ2-5,TRBV7-9,few,-,TGTGCCAGCAGCCCCGCCGTAGGGTACCAAGAGACCCAGTACTTC,CASSPAVGYQETQYF
TRBJ2-3,TRBV29-1,many,TRBD2,TGCAGCGTTGCCACACTAGCGGGAGAAGATACGCAGTATTTT,CSVATLAGEDTQYF
TRBJ2-5,TRBV7-9,many,-,TGTGCCAGCAGCTTACAACTACGTGTCATAGAGACCCAGTACTTC,CASSLQLRVIETQYF
TRBJ2-7,TRBV15,many,-,TGTGCCACCAGCAGAGGTGGGACCGAGGCGGACGAGCAGTACTTC,CATSRGGTEADEQYF
TRBJ2-3,TRBV6-2/TRBV6-3,-,-,TGTGCCAGCAGTTACGCAGGACGGACAGATACGCTGTATTTT,CASSYAGRTDTLYF
TRBJ2-7,TRBV20-1,many,TRBD2,TGCAGTGCAGTGCTTACGGCGGGGGGGGTCTACGAGCAGTACTTC,CSAVLTAGGVYEQYF
TRBJ2-7,TRBV6-2/TRBV6-3,many,TRBD2,TGTGCCAGCAGTTACTCGATAGATAAGGGGGCCCGCATAGGTCTAGCGGGGTCGTACTTC,CASSYSIDKGARIGLAGSYF
TRBJ2-5,TRBV7-2,few,TRBD2,TGTGCCAGCAGCTATCGGACTAGCGGTGGCGGAGAGACCCAGTACTTC,CASSYRTSGGGETQYF